This T cell receptor (beta chain) was captured in a study of beta chain features in type 1 diabetes. Study results and caveats: Moderately but significantly shorter TCRB CDR3s were found in Type 1 diabetes patients in all four CD4+ subsets.

To note about this clone: Its specificity is unknown.

Since all of the isolated RNA was reverse transcribed, expressed TCRB transcripts were what got sequenced. The assay was immunoSEQ multiplex PCR, and TCRdb's table has in-frame clones only and misses some. The sample has hundreds of thousands of clones, roughly 11% seen once. J was trimmed by 3 bases and V by 2 bases; bases with no gene match: 6. Germline assignment: CDR1 MNHNY and CDR2 SVGAGI (reference sequence). CDR3 length equals 15 residues. This TCR came from a man aged 30 to 39 with type 1 diabetes. The chain combines TRBV6-6 with TRBJ2-7; TRBD2 aligns across 8 bases. Material: naive CD4+ T cells from blood. CDR3 nucleotides: TGTGCCAGCAGTTACGGAACGGGGGGGAACTACGAGCAGTACTTC. Its translation is CASSYGTGGNYEQYF.